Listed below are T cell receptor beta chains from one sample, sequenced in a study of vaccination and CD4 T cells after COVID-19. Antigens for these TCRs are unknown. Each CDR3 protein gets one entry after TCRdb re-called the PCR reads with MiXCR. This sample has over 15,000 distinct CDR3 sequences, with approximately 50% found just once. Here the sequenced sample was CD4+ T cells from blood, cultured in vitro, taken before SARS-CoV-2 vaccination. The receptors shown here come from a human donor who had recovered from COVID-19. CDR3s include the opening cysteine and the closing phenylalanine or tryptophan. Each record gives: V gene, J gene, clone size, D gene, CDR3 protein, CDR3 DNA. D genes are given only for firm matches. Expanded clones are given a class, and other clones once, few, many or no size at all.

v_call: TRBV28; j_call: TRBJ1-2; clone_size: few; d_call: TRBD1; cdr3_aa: CASSRGTGGIYGYTF; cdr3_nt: TGTGCCAGCAGTAGAGGGACAGGGGGCATCTACGGCTACACCTTC
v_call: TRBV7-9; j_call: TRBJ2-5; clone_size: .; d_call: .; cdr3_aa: CASSLGQPQETQYF; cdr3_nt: TGTGCCAGCAGCTTAGGGCAGCCCCAAGAGACCCAGTACTTC
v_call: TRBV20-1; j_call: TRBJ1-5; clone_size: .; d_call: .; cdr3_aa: CSASRGTSNQPQHF; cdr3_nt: TGCAGTGCAAGCAGGGGTACTAGCAATCAGCCCCAGCATTTT
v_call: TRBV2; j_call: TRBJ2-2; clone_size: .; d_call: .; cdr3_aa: CASSPNGGENTGELFF; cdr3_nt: TGTGCCAGCAGTCCCAACGGCGGAGAGAACACCGGGGAGCTGTTTTTT
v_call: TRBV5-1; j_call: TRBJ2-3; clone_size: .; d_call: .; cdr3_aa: CASSLEARPSTDTQYF; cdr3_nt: TGCGCCAGCAGCTTGGAAGCGAGACCTAGCACAGATACGCAGTATTTT
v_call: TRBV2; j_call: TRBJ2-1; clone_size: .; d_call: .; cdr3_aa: CASSGAYNEQFF; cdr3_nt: TGTGCCAGCAGTGGGGCCTACAATGAGCAGTTCTTC
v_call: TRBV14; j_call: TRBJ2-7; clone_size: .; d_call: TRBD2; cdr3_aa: CASSPWTSGSYEQYF; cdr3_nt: TGTGCCAGCAGCCCATGGACTAGCGGGAGTTACGAGCAGTACTTC
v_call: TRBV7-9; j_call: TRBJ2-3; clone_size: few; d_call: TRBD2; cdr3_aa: CASHAGGGGDTQYF; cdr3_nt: TGTGCCAGCCACGCGGGAGGAGGGGGAGATACGCAGTATTTT
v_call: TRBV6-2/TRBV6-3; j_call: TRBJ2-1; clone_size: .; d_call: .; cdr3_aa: CASSYADYNEQFF; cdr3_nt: TGTGCCAGCAGTTACGCGGACTACAATGAGCAGTTCTTC
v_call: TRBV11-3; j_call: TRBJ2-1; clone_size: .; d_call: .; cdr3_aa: CASSLDLATSMNEQFF; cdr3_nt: TGTGCCAGCAGCTTAGATCTCGCGACTAGTATGAATGAGCAGTTCTTC
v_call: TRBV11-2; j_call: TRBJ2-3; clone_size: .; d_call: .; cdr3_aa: CASSLNYHSTDTQYF; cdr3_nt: TGTGCCAGCAGCTTAAATTACCATAGCACAGATACGCAGTATTTT
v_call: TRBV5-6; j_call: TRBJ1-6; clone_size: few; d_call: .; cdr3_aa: CASSPRSLGPLHF; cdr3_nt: TGTGCCAGCAGCCCAAGGAGCCTCGGGCCCCTCCACTTT
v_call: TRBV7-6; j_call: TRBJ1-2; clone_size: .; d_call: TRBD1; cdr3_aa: CASSALQGLPLSYGYTF; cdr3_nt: TGTGCCAGCAGCGCACTACAGGGGCTACCCCTAAGCTATGGCTACACCTTC
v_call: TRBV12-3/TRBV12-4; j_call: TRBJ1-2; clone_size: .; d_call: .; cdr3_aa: CASRPGTATNYGYTF; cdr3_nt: TGTGCCAGCAGGCCGGGGACGGCAACTAACTATGGCTACACCTTC
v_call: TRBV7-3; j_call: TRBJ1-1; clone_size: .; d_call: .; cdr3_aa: CASSTQGNTEAFF; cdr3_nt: TGTGCCAGCAGCACACAGGGGAACACTGAAGCTTTCTTT
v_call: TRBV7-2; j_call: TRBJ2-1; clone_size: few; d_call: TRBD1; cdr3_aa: CASSRDRVPNNEQFF; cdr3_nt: TGTGCCAGCAGCAGGGACAGGGTCCCGAACAATGAGCAGTTCTTC
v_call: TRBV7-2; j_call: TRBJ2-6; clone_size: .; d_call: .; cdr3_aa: CASSRTTGANVLTF; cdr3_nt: TGTGCCAGCAGCCGAACTACTGGGGCCAACGTCCTGACTTTC
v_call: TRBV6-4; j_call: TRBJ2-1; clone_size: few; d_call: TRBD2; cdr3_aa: CASSVSSGDYNEQFF; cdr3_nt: TGTGCCAGCAGTGTGAGTAGCGGGGACTACAATGAGCAGTTCTTC
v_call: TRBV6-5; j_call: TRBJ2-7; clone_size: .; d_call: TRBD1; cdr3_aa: CASSYDRDSYEQYF; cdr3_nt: TGTGCCAGCAGTTACGACAGGGACTCCTACGAGCAGTACTTC
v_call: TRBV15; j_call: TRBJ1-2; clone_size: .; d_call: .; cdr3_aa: CATSRANYGYTF; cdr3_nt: TGTGCCACCAGCCGCGCTAACTATGGCTACACCTTC
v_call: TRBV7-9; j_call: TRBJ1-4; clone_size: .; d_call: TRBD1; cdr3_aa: CASSLVFGQGEEKLFF; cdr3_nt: TGTGCCAGCAGCTTAGTCTTTGGACAGGGCGAAGAAAAACTGTTTTTT
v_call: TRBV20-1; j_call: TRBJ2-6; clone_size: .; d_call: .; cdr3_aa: CSAWPGHNSGANVLTF; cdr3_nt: TGCAGTGCCTGGCCGGGACATAACTCTGGGGCCAACGTCCTGACTTTC
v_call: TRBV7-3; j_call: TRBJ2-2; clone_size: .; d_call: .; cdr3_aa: CASSSYRGGNTGELFF; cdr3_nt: TGTGCCAGCAGCTCCTACAGGGGAGGGAACACCGGGGAGCTGTTTTTT
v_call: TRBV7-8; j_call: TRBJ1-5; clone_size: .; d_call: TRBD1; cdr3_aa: CASSLGQAINQPQHF; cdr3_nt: TGTGCCAGCAGCCTGGGACAGGCGATCAATCAGCCCCAGCATTTT
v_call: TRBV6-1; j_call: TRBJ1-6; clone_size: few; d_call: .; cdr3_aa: CASKPRGPNSPLHF; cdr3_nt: TGTGCCAGCAAACCACGGGGGCCAAATTCACCCCTCCACTTT
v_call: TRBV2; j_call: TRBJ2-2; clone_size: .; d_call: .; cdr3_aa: CASRLNTGELFF; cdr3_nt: TGTGCCAGCCGCCTTAACACCGGGGAGCTGTTTTTT
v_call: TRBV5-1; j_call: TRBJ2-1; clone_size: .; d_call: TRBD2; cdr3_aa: CASSIAPASGTLYNEQFF; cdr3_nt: TGCGCCAGCAGCATTGCCCCGGCTAGCGGCACACTCTACAATGAGCAGTTCTTC
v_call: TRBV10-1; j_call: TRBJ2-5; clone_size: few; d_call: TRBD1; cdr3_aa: CASSATGVGETQYF; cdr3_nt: TGCGCCAGCAGTGCGACAGGGGTGGGTGAGACCCAGTACTTC
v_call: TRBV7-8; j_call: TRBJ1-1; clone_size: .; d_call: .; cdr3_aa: CASSLGEIEAFF; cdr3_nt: TGTGCCAGCAGCTTAGGGGAGATTGAAGCTTTCTTT
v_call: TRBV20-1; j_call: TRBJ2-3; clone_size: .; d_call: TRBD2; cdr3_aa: CSAPPGGVVDTQYF; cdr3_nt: TGCAGTGCTCCCCCGGGGGGAGTTGTAGATACGCAGTATTTT
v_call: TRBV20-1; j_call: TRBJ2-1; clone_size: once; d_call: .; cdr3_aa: CSARRGHNEQFF; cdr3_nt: TGCAGTGCTAGACGGGGGCACAATGAGCAGTTCTTC
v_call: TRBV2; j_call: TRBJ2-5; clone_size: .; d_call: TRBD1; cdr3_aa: CASGGSRDSKETQYF; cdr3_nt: TGTGCCAGCGGGGGCAGCCGGGACAGTAAAGAGACCCAGTACTTC
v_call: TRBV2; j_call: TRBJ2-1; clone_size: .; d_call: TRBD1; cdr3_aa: CASRLGTGLPRTRLGNNEQFF; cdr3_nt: TGTGCCAGCAGGTTGGGGACAGGGTTACCCCGGACTAGGTTGGGCAACAATGAGCAGTTCTTC
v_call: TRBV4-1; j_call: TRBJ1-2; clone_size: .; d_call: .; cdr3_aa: CASSQARTSYGYTF; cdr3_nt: TGCGCCAGCAGCCAGGCCAGGACATCATATGGCTACACCTTC
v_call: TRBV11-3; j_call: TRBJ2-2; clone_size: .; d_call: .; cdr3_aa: CASSQKSGITGELFF; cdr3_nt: TGTGCCAGCAGCCAAAAATCAGGGATCACCGGGGAGCTGTTTTTT
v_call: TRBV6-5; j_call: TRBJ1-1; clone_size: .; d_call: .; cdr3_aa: CASSYAPNTEAFF; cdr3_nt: TGTGCCAGCAGTTACGCGCCGAACACTGAAGCTTTCTTT
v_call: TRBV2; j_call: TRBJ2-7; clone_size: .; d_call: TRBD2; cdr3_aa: CASSSGTSGSEQYF; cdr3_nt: TGTGCCAGCTCCTCCGGGACTAGCGGGAGCGAGCAGTACTTC
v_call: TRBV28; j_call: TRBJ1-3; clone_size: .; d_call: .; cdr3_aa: CASSLLYSGNTIYF; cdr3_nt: TGTGCCAGCAGTTTGCTATACTCTGGAAACACCATATATTTT
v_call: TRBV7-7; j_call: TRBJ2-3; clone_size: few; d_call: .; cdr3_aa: CASSLAGVDADTQYF; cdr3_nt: TGTGCCAGCAGCTTAGCGGGAGTGGACGCAGATACGCAGTATTTT
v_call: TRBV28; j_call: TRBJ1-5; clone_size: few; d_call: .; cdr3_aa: CASSLWNQPQHF; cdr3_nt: TGTGCCAGCAGTTTATGGAATCAGCCCCAGCATTTT
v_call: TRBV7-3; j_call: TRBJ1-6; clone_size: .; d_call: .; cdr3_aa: CASSLTADDSPLHF; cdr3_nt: TGTGCCAGCAGCTTAACAGCCGATGATTCACCCCTCCACTTT
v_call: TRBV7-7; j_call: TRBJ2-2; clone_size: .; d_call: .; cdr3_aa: CASSALGAGELFF; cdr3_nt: TGTGCCAGCAGCGCCCTAGGGGCCGGGGAGCTGTTTTTT
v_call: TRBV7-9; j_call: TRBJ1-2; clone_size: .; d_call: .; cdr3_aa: CASSWDKGGYTF; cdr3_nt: TGTGCCAGCAGCTGGGATAAAGGGGGCTACACCTTC
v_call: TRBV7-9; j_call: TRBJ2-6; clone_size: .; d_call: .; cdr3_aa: CASSPGNPGANVLTF; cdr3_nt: TGTGCCAGCAGCCCAGGGAACCCTGGGGCCAACGTCCTGACTTTC
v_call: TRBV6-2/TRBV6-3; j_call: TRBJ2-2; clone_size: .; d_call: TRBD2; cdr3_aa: CASSFRLAGMAGELFF; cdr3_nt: TGTGCCAGCAGTTTTCGACTAGCGGGAATGGCCGGGGAGCTGTTTTTT
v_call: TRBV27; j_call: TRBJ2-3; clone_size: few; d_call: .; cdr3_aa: CASSRWAADTQYF; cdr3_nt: TGTGCCAGCAGTAGGTGGGCGGCAGATACGCAGTATTTT
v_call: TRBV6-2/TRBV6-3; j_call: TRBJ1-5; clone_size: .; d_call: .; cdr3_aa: CASSPRNQPQHF; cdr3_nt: TGTGCCAGCAGTCCCCGTAATCAGCCCCAGCATTTT